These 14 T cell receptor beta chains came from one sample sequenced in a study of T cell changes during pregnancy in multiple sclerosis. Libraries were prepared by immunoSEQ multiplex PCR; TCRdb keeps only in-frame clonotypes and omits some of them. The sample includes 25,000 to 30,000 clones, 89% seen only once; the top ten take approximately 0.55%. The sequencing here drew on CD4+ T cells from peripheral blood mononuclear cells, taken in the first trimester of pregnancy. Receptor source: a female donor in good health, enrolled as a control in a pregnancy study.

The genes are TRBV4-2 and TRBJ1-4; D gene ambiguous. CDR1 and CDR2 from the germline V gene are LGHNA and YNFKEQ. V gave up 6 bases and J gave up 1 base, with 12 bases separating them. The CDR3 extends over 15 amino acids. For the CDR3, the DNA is TGTGCCAGCAGTATAACGACGGGAACTAATGAAAAACTGTTTTTT. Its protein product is CASSITTGTNEKLFF.

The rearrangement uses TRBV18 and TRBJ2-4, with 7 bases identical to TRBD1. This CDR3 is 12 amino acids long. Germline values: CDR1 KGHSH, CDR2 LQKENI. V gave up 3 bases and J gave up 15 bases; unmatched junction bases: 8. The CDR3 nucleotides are TGTGCCAGCTCACCCGACAGGGTGGACCCGTACTTC. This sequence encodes CASSPDRVDPYF.

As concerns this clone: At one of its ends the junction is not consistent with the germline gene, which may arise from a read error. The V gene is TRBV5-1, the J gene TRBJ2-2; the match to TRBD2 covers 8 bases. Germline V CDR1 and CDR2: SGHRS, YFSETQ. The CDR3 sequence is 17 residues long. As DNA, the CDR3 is TGCGCCAGCAGCTTGGCCATGGCGGGGGGCTCCACCAGGGAGCTGTTTTTT. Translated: CASSLAMAGGSTRELFF. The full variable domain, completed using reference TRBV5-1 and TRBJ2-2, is KAGVTQTPRYLIKTRGQQVTLSCSPISGHRSVSWYQQTPGQGLQFLFEYFSETQRNKGNFPGRFSGRQFSNSRSEMNVSTLELGDSALYLCASSLAMAGGSTRELFFGEGSRLTVL.

Here the CDR3 reads CASFPNRGSTDTQYF. CDR3 bases: TGTGCCAGCTTCCCGAACAGGGGTAGCACAGATACGCAGTATTTT. V gene TRBV6-6 combines with J gene TRBJ2-3; TRBD1 matches at 7 bases. J gave up 0 bases and V 8 bases, and 8 bases lay outside the gene matches. CDR1 and CDR2 (germline): MNHNY, SVGAGI (reference sequence). The CDR3 is 15 amino acids.

CDR3 nucleotide sequence: TGTGCCAGCAGCTTCGACTCCCTCACAGATACGCAGTATTTT. It yields the protein CASSFDSLTDTQYF. The chain has TRBV7-2 and TRBJ2-3, with unresolved D. V was cut by 3 bases and J by 2 bases, with 9 bases left in between. CDR1 SGHTA and CDR2 FQGNSA come from the germline V gene. There are 14 residues in the CDR3.

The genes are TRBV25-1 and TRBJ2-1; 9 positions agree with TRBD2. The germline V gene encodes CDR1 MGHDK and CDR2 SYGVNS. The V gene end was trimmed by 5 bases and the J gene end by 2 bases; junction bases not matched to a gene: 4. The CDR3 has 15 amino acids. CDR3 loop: CASSLAGVTYNEQFF. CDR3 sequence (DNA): TGTGCCAGCAGTTTAGCGGGAGTCACCTACAATGAGCAGTTCTTC.

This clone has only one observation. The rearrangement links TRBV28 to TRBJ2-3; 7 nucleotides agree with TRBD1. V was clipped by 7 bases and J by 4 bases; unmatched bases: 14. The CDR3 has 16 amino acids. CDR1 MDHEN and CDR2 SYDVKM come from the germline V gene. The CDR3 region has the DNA TGTGCCAGCAATCCTTTGGTGGGACAGTGGGCAGATACGCAGTATTTT. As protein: CASNPLVGQWADTQYF.

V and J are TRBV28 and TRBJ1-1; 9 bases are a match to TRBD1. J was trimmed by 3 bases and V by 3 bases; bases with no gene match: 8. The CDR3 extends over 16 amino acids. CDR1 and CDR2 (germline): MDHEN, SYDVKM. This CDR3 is CASSFSGQGSYTEAFF. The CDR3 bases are TGTGCCAGCAGTTTTTCCGGACAGGGGAGTTACACTGAAGCTTTCTTT.

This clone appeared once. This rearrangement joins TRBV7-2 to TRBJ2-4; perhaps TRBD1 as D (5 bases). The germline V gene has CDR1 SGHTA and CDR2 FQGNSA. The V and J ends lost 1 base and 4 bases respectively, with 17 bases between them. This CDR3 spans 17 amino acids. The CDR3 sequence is CASSLGVGGQRKNIQYF. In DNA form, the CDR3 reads TGTGCCAGCAGCTTAGGGGTTGGTGGACAAAGAAAAAACATTCAGTACTTC.

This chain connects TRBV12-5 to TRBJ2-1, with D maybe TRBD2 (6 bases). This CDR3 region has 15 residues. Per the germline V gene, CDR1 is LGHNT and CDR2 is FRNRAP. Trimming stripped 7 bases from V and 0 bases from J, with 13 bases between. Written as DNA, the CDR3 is TGTGCTAGTGTCGGGAGTGGGAGCTCCTACAATGAGCAGTTCTTC. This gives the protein CASVGSGSSYNEQFF.

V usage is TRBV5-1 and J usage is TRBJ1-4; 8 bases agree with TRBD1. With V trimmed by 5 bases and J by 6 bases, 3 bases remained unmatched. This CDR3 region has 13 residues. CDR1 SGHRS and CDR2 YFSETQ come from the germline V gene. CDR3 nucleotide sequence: TGCGCCAGCAGACGGGGACAGGATGAAAAACTGTTTTTT. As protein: CASRRGQDEKLFF.

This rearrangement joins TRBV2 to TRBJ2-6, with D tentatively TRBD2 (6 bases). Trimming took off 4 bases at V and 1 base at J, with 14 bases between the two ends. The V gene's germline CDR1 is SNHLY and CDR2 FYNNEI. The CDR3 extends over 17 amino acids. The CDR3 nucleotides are TGTGCCAGCAGTGCGGGGGAACGGAGATCTGGGGCCAACGTCCTGACTTTC. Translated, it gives CASSAGERRSGANVLTF.

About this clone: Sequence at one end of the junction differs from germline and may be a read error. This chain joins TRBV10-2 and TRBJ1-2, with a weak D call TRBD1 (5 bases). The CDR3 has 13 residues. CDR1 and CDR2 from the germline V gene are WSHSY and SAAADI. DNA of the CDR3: TGCGCCACCAGTGGGGGGGTTAACTATGGCTACACCTTC. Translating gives CATSGGVNYGYTF.

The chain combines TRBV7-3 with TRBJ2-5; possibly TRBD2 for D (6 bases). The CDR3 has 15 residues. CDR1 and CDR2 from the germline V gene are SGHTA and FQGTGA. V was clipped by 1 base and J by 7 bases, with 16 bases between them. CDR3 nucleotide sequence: TGTGCCAGCAGCTTAAAGGCGGGGCCGGGTGGGACCCAGTACTTC. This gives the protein CASSLKAGPGGTQYF.